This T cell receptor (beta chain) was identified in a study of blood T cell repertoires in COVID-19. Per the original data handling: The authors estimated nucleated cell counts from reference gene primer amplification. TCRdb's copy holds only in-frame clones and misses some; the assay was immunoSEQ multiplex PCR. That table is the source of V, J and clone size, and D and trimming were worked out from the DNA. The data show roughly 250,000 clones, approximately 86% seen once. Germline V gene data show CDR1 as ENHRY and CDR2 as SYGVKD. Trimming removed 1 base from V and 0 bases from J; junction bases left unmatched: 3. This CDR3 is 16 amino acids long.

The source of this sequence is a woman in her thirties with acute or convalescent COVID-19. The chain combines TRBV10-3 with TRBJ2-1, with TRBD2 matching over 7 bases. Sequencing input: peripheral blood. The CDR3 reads CAISEFGGSSYNEQFF. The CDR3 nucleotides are TGTGCCATCAGTGAGTTCGGGGGGAGCTCCTACAATGAGCAGTTCTTC.